This T cell receptor beta chain is from a study of T cell repertoires in cytomegalovirus infection. Study-level background: Public TCR beta signatures provided an indication of both CMV infection and a matching HLA type.

A word on this clonotype: Its antigen is unknown.

Findings and caveats of the study: The study identified carriers of CMV plus the relevant HLA from cumulative public TCR beta family frequency. HLA-C-restricted, CMV-specific TCR beta clonotypes were dominant ex vivo.

CDR3 size: 15 residues. Germline loops: CDR1 MDHEN, CDR2 SYDVKM. V gave up 4 bases and J gave up 5 bases; unmatched junction bases: 7. MiXCR was run by TCRdb on the reads, yielding one entry per CDR3 protein. The repertoire holds 200,000 to 300,000 distinct CDR3 sequences, around 8.7% seen once, with more than 13% in the top ten. The sequence was collected from a human donor in good health (CMV status not recorded). Some clones in this sample may be carry-over from other donors' samples. Sample: PBMCs. The rearrangement links TRBV28 to TRBJ1-4; TRBD1 matches 7 bases. CDR3 region: CASSSGTVRNEKLFF. DNA of the CDR3: TGTGCCAGCAGTTCCGGGACAGTCAGGAATGAAAAACTGTTTTTT.